This T cell receptor beta chain was profiled in a study of shared clonotypes between healthy human individuals (dated by TCRdb to 2019 to 2021). Background for the entire study: The cohort comprised a couple of women and a few men aged 18 to 49 years. For each donor, CD4 naive and CD4 memory were each given three plates, CD8 naive was given two plates, and CD8 memory was given one plate. The study deeply sequenced blood TCR repertoires of several healthy adults to estimate repertoire size and the extent of clonotype sharing between individuals. Libraries were prepared and TCR repertoires were sequenced by different laboratories using diverse techniques, in order to increase sequencing depth and limit assay-specific biases. Per donor, leukapheresis produced somewhere between about 0.9 and 9.5 billion PBMCs. The investigation overall reported the following: Based on pairwise subsampling, the degree of clonotype sharing among donors was expected to be affected by sequencing depth. Estimated clonotype richness was generally larger for naive than for memory subsets. Even with the large sequencing depth, rarefaction of the sorted-subset datasets indicated that sequencing was incomplete. Higher generation probabilities were observed for clonotypes shared by all four sorted-subset donors than for non-shared clonotypes. Only blood was sampled, and tissue TCR repertoires likely differ from those in blood. Across several donors, roughly 5.4% of naive CD4, 3% to 4% of naive CD8, approximately 2.5% of memory CD4, and 0.4% to 0.45% of memory CD8 clonotypes were shared. The genetic and exposure-history diversity represented was limited by the small number of donors.

For CDR1 and CDR2, the germline V gene lists MDHEN and SYDVKM. V lost 6 bases and J lost 7 bases, and the count of bases not matched to a germline gene is 5. Counted from cysteine to phenylalanine, this CDR3 has 13 amino acids. The read is trimmed to its CDR3 DNA, 39 bases read in frame from base 1. TCR CDR3 regions were amplified from genomic DNA by multiplex PCR using the deep immunoSEQ assay. Extracted genomic DNA from each cell subset was distributed evenly across all wells of several immunoSEQ 96-well plates, and each plate was treated as a replicate. Each replicate PCR for sorted subsets received around 210 ng genomic DNA, equal to about 30,000 T cell genomes. Purified libraries were measured with a Qubit 3.0 fluorometer, size-checked on a Bioanalyzer 2100, and measured again with the KAPA Library Quantification kit. Every immunoSEQ 96-well plate was sequenced on a separate single-read 150-cycle Illumina NextSeq 550 flow cell. The authors' pipeline ran thus. Because the immunoSEQ output included only junctional sequences and no quality scores, the filtering could not be the same as the filtering used for full-length reads. Sequences were annotated with PyIR, a Python wrapper for IgBLAST v1.9, and V/J genes and CDR3 were assigned using IMGT germline references. Reads were filtered out if the reads had weak V/J assignments (E-value above 1e-6), no CDR3, stop codons, out-of-frame junctions, or ambiguous translated residues. V3J clonotypes were defined as sequences sharing the same inferred V gene, J gene, and CDR3 amino acid sequence. The percentage overlap between two repertoires was calculated by dividing the number of shared unique clonotypes by the size of the smaller repertoire. Richness of each repertoire was evaluated using RTK rarefaction, the Chao1 estimator, and Recon v2.1 estimates of unobserved clonotypes. OLGA was used to compute generation probabilities for all TCRbeta clonotypes that the gDNA method yielded from a handful of donors. TCRdb took this table from immuneACCESS and kept in-frame rearrangements with V and J called. Such tables lack part of the clones; where checked against another copy, unresolved V genes explain under half of the gap, and the rest is unexplained. The V and J calls and clone size come from that table; D and trimming were worked out from the DNA. The sample table records over 2 million clones; 85% to 95% of these occur just once. The top ten clones comprise approximately 0.39% of the sample.

Of note for this clone: Its target antigen remains unknown. Base qualities are not at hand, and no much larger clone is one base apart.

The donors were healthy, HIV-negative adults who had no recently reported acute infections or vaccinations. Every donor was a Caucasian adult living in Nashville, Tennessee, USA. Magnetic negative selection was used to enrich CD4+ T cells, after which naive cells were positively selected on CD45RA and the negative fraction became the memory subset. Blood was obtained by leukapheresis, after which PBMCs were separated by Ficoll-Histopaque density gradient centrifugation and cryopreserved in liquid nitrogen vapor phase. Analytical flow cytometry was used to check the purity and quantity of each magnetically sorted T cell population. Each sorted fraction had its genomic DNA isolated and then quantified by UV absorbance on a Nanodrop 2000c.

This chain is built from TRBV28 and TRBJ1-2; TRBD1 agrees with 10 junctional bases. Input material: naive CD4+ T cells from PBMCs. This sample's cell subset or site label indicates: CD45RA+ positively selected. This clonotype was obtained from a man between 18 and 29 years old in good health. Some clones in this sample may be carry-over from other donors' samples. The nucleotides are TGTGCCAGCAGGTCGACAGGGGGCGGTGGCTACACCTTC. Translated, this is CASRSTGGGGYTF.